This entry describes one T cell receptor beta chain. Its specificity is not known. The sample comes from a study of cytomegalovirus exposure and HLA in healthy donors. Looking at the study overall: The study's early data release held roughly 91 million unique TCRs from HLA-typed donors.

Use of 60 Vbeta and 13 Jbeta primers characterized the PCR. TCRdb's copy holds only in-frame clones and misses some; the assay was immunoSEQ multiplex PCR. The table shows 160,000 or so clones, with around four fifths occurring only once. The study's findings and limits: In a later analysis, at a false discovery rate of 0.05, 16,951 TCR beta sequences matched HLA alleles.

The V gene end was trimmed by 5 bases and the J gene end by 0 bases; junction bases not matched to a gene: 6. CDR1 and CDR2 (germline): SGHTA, FQGNSA. This CDR3 spans 15 amino acids. Source material: PBMCs. The sequence derives from a woman aged 18-29 years in good health and CMV-seronegative. The chain couples TRBV7-2 to TRBJ2-7, with TRBD1 matching over 8 bases. CDR3 coding DNA: TGTGCCAGCAGCGGAAGGACAGGGACCTCCTACGAGCAGTACTTC. Translation: CASSGRTGTSYEQYF.